The clone carrying this TCR beta chain occurred once. Its antigen is unidentified. A read error may explain this, as a much larger clone is one base away. The sample originates from a study of glioma-infiltrating T cells. Using RNA template, CDR3s of TCR alpha and beta were amplified with iRepertoire arm-PCR. From the multiplex PCR reads, TCRdb called clonotypes with MiXCR, one entry per CDR3 protein. Here the sample spans roughly 100,000 distinct CDR3 sequences, about 30% being singletons. Study outcomes and limitations: Above-expected tissue-blood divergence occurred in all gliomas, most in low-grade ones. Only very few CDR3 sequences appeared in both tissue and blood.

The CDR3 is made up of 13 amino acids. Per germline, CDR1 DFQATT and CDR2 SNEGSKA (reference sequence). The gene calls are TRBV20-1 and TRBJ1-2; 8 nucleotides match TRBD1. This receptor was obtained from a human donor with low-grade glioma or glioblastoma, undergoing nonglioma brain surgery, or in good health (not recorded which). What was sequenced was glioma tissue, nonneoplastic brain tissue, or PBMCs (not recorded which). The CDR3 nucleotides are TGCATTGCTAGAGGACAGGGCGACTATGGCTACACCTTC. Translation: CIARGQGDYGYTF.